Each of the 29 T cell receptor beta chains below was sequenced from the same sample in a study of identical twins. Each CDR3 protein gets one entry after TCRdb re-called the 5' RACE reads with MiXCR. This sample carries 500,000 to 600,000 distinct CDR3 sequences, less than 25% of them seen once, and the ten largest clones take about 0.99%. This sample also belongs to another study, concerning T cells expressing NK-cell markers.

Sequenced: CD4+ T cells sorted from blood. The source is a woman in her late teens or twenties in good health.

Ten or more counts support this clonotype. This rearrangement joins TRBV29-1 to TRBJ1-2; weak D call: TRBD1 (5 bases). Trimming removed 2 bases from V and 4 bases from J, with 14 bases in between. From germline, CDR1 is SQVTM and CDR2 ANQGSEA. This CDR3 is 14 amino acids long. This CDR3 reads CSVESQQDIYGYTF. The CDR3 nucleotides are TGCAGCGTTGAATCCCAACAGGACATCTATGGCTACACCTTC.

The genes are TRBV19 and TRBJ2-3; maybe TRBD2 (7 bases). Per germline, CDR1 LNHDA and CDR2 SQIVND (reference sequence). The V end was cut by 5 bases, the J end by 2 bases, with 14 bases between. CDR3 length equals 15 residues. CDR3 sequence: CASSARGAYTDTQYF. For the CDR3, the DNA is TGTGCCAGTAGTGCTCGGGGGGCATACACAGATACGCAGTATTTT.

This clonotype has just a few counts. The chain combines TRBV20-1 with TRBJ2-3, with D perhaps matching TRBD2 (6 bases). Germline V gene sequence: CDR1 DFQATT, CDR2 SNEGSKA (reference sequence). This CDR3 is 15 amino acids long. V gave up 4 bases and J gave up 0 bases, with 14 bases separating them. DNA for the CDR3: TGCAGTGCTATACGGGACTCCGCTAGCACAGATACGCAGTATTTT. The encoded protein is CSAIRDSASTDTQYF.

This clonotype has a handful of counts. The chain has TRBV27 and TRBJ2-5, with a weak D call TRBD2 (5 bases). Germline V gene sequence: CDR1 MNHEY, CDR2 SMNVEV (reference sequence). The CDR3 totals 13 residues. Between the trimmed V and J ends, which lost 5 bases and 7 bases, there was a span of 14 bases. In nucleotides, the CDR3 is TGTGCCAGCAGTGCGGACTCTAAGGGGACCCAGTACTTC. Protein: CASSADSKGTQYF.

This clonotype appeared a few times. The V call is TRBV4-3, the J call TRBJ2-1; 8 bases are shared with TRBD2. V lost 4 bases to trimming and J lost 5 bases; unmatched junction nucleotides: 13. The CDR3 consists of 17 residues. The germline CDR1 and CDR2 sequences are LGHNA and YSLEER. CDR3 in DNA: TGCGCCAGCAGCCTAATGTTCGCGGGAGGATTAAACAATGAGCAGTTCTTC. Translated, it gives CASSLMFAGGLNNEQFF.

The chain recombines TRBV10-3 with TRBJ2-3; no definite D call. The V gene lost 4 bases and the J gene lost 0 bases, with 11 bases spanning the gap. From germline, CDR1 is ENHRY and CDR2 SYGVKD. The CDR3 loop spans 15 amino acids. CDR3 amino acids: CAISVEVRSTDTQYF. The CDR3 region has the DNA TGTGCCATCAGTGTCGAAGTCCGCAGCACAGATACGCAGTATTTT.

The CDR3 is CASSYFGGTEAFF. The CDR3 nucleotides read TGTGCCAGCAGTTACTTCGGGGGCACTGAAGCTTTCTTT. The chain couples TRBV6-5 to TRBJ1-1, with D maybe TRBD1 (5 bases). CDR1 is MNHEY, CDR2 SVGAGI, per germline. V gave up 1 base and J gave up 4 bases, with 7 bases separating them. The CDR3 covers 13 residues.

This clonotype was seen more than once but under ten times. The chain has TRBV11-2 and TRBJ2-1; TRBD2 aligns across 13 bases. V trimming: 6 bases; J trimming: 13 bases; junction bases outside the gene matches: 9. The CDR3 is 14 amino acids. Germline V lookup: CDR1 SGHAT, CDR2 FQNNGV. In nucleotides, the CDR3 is TGTGCCAGCAGTTCGGCTGGGACTAGCGGGATTCAGTTCTTC. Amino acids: CASSSAGTSGIQFF.

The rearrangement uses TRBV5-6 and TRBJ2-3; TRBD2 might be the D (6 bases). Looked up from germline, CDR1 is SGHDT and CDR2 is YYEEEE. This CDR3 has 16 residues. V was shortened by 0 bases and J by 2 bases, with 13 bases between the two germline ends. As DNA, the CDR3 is TGTGCCAGCAGCTTGGCCGGGGACTGGACCACAGATACGCAGTATTTT. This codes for CASSLAGDWTTDTQYF.

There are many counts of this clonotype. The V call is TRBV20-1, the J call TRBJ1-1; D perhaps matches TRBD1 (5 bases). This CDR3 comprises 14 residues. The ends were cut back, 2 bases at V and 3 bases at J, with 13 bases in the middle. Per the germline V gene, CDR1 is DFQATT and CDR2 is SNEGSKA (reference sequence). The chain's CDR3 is CSARRSGGDTEAFF. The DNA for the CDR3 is TGCAGTGCTAGAAGGTCTGGGGGTGACACTGAAGCTTTCTTT.

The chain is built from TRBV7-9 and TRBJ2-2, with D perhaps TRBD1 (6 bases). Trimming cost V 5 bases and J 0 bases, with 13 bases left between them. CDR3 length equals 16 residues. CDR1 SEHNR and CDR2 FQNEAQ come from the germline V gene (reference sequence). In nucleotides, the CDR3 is TGTGCCAGCAGCCTCTTTACAGGGCCGAACACCGGGGAGCTGTTTTTT. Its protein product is CASSLFTGPNTGELFF.

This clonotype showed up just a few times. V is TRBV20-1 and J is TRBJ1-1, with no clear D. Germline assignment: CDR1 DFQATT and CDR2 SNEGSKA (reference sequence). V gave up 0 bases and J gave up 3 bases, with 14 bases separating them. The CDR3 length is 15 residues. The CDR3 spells CSAREARSGYTEAFF. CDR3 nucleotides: TGCAGTGCTAGAGAGGCTCGGTCGGGGTACACTGAAGCTTTCTTT.

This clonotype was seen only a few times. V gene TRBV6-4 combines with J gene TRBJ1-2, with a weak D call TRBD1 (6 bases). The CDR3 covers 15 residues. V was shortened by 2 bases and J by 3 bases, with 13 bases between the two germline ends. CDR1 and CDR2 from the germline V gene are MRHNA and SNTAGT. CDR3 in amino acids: CASSDEYGGHYGYTF. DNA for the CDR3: TGTGCCAGCAGTGACGAGTATGGGGGGCACTATGGCTACACCTTC.

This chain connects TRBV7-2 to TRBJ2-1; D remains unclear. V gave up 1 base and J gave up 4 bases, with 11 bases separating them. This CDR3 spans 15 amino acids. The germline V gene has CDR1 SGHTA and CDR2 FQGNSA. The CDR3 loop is CASSLDSQTYNEQFF. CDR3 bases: TGTGCCAGCAGCTTAGATTCTCAGACATACAATGAGCAGTTCTTC.

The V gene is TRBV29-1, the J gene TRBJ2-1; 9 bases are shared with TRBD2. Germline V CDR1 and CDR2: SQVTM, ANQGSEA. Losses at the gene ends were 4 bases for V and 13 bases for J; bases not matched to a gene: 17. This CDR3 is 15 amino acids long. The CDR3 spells CSVAPGGTSNHPQFF. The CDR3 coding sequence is TGCAGCGTTGCTCCCGGCGGGACTAGCAACCATCCTCAGTTCTTC.

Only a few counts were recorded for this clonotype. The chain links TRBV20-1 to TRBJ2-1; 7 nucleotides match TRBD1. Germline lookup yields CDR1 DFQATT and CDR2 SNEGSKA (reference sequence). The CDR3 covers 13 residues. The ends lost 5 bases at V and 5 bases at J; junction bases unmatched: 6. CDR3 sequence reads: CSASGTANNEQFF. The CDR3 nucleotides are TGCAGTGCTTCGGGGACAGCCAACAATGAGCAGTTCTTC.

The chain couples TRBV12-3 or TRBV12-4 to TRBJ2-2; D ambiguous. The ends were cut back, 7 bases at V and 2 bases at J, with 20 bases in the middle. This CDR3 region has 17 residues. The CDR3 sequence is CASTPTGTRANTGELFF. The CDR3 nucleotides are TGTGCCAGCACTCCGACCGGCACAAGGGCTAACACCGGGGAGCTGTTTTTT.

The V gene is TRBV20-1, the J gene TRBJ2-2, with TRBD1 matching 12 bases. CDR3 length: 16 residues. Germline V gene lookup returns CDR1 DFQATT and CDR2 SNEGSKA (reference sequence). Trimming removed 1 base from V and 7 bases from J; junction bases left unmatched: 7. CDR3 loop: CSARALGQGAIGELFF. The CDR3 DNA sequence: TGCAGTGCTAGAGCCCTGGGACAGGGGGCTATCGGGGAGCTGTTTTTT.

The CDR3 is CSAWAGGPNQPQHF. DNA for the CDR3: TGCAGTGCTTGGGCGGGGGGCCCCAATCAGCCCCAGCATTTT. The chain combines TRBV20-1 with TRBJ1-5; a possible D gene is TRBD1 (6 bases). The CDR3 is 14 residues long. CDR1 is DFQATT, CDR2 SNEGSKA, per germline (reference sequence). Trimming took off 5 bases at V and 3 bases at J, with 14 bases between the two ends.

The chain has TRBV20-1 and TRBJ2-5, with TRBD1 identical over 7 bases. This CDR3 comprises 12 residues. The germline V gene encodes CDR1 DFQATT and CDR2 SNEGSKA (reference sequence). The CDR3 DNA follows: TGCAGCCCCACAGGGGCCGGTGAGACCCAGTACTTC. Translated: CSPTGAGETQYF.

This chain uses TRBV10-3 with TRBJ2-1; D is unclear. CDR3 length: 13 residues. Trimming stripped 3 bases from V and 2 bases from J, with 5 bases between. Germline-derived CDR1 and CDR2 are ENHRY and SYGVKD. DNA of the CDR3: TGTGCCATCAGTGAATATGCCTACAATGAGCAGTTCTTC. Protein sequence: CAISEYAYNEQFF.

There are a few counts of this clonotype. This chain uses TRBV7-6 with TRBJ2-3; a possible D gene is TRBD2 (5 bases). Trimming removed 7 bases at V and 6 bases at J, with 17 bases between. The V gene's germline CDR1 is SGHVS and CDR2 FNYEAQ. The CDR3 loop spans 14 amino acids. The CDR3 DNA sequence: TGTGCCAGCATGAGGGATAGGGCTTCGGATACGCAGTATTTT. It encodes CASMRDRASDTQYF.

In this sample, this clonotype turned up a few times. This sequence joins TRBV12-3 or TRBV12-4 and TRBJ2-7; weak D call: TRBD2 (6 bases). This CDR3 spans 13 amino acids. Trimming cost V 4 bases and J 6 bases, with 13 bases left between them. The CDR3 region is CASSSGLSREQYF. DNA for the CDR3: TGTGCCAGCAGTTCGGGACTTAGTCGCGAGCAGTACTTC.

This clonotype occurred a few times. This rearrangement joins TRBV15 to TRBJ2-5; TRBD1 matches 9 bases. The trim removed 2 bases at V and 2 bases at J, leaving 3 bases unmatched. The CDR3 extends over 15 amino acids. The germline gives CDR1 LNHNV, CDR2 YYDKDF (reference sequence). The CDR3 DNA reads TGTGCCACCAGCAGACCCGGACAGGGGCAAGAGACCCAGTACTTC. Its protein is CATSRPGQGQETQYF.

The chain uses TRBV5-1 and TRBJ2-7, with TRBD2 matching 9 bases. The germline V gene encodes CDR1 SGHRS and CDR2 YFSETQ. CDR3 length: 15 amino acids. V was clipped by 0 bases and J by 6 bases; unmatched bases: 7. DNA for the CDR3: TGCGCCAGCAGCTTGGGACTAGCGGCGAGAATCGAGCAGTACTTC. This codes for CASSLGLAARIEQYF.

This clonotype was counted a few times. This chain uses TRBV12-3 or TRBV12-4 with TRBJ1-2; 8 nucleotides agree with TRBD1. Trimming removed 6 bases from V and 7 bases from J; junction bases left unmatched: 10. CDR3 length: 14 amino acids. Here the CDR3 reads CASSQRQGAVGYTF. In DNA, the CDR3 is TGTGCCAGCAGCCAAAGGCAGGGGGCGGTTGGCTACACCTTC.

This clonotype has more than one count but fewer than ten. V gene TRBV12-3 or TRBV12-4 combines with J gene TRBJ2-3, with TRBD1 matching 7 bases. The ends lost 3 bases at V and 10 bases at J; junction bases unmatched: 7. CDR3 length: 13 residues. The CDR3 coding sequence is TGTGCCAGCAGTTTGGTTCGACAGGGAGCGCAGTATTTT. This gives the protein CASSLVRQGAQYF.

The CDR3: CASRVSGGDTQYF. The CDR3 DNA sequence: TGTGCCAGTAGAGTTAGCGGTGGAGATACGCAGTATTTT. This chain links TRBV19 with TRBJ2-3, with D perhaps TRBD2 (6 bases). The germline V gene encodes CDR1 LNHDA and CDR2 SQIVND (reference sequence). V lost 6 bases and J 5 bases, leaving 12 bases between the germline ends. This CDR3 has 13 amino acids.

This chain's CDR3 is CASTRGRRSSGNTIYF. In DNA form, the CDR3 reads TGTGCCAGCACCCGCGGGCGGAGAAGCTCTGGAAACACCATATATTTT. This chain joins TRBV12-3 or TRBV12-4 and TRBJ1-3; no clear D gene. The CDR3 length is 16 residues. Trimming shortened V by 7 bases and J by 0 bases, and 16 bases separated the two germline ends.